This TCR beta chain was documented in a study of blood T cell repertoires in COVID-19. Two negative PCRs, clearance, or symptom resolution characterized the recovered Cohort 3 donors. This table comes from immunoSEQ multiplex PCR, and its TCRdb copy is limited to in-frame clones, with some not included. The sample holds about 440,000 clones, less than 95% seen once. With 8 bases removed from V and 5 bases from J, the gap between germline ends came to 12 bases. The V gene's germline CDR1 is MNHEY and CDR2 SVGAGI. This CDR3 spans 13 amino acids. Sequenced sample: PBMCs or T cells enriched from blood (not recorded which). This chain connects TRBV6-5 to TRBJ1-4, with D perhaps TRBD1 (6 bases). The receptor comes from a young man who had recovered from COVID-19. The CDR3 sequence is CASQGRPNEKLFF. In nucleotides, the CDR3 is TGTGCCAGCCAGGGGCGACCGAATGAAAAACTGTTTTTT.